The 32 T cell receptor beta chains below come from one sample, sequenced in a study of blood T cell repertoires in COVID-19. Measured with immunoSEQ multiplex PCR; TCRdb has only the in-frame clones, and not every one. The data contain 180,000 or so clones, 80% to 90% of them singletons. The sequencing input was peripheral blood. The receptors derive from a man aged 55-75 years with acute or convalescent COVID-19.

The chain uses TRBV9 and TRBJ1-2; 7 nucleotides agree with TRBD1. Looked up from germline, CDR1 is SGDLS and CDR2 is YYNGEE. The J segment lost 4 bases and the V segment lost 4 bases, leaving 1 base of the junction unmatched. The CDR3 has 12 residues. The CDR3 is CASSRQGYGYTF. In DNA form, the CDR3 reads TGTGCCAGCAGCAGACAGGGCTATGGCTACACCTTC.

This chain connects TRBV28 to TRBJ2-7; 8 nucleotides align to TRBD2. Germline V lookup: CDR1 MDHEN, CDR2 SYDVKM. The CDR3 consists of 16 residues. V lost 5 bases and J lost 2; bases outside the gene matches: 11. The CDR3 region is CASSTPRGGTPYEQYF. In DNA form, the CDR3 reads TGTGCCAGCAGTACTCCCCGGGGGGGGACCCCCTACGAGCAGTACTTC. Drawing the rest from reference TRBV28 and TRBJ2-7, the complete variable domain is DVKVTQSSRYLVKRTGEKVFLECVQDMDHENMFWYRQDPGLGLRLIYFSYDVKMKEKGDIPEGYSVSREKKERFSLILESASTNQTSMYLCASSTPRGGTPYEQYFGPGTRLTVT.

V is TRBV6-5 and J is TRBJ1-4, with 8 bases matching TRBD1. Germline-derived CDR1 and CDR2 are MNHEY and SVGAGI. This CDR3 spans 13 amino acids. V trimming: 6 bases; J trimming: 8 bases; junction bases outside the gene matches: 5. CDR3 in amino acids: CASSRGRGEKLFF. CDR3 DNA sequence: TGTGCCAGCAGCAGGGGGCGAGGGGAAAAACTGTTTTTT.

The CDR3 reads CASSQGFTTQETQYF. The CDR3 DNA reads as TGCGCCAGCAGCCAAGGTTTCACGACTCAAGAGACCCAGTACTTC. The J gene is TRBJ2-5, the V gene TRBV4-1, with D unresolved. The V end was cut by 1 base, the J end by 2 bases, with 11 bases between. Germline V gene sequence: CDR1 MGHRA, CDR2 YSYEKL. There are 15 residues in the CDR3.

Written as DNA, the CDR3 is TGTGCCAGCAGCTTAGGCGAGGGCACTGAAGCTTTCTTT. This translates into CASSLGEGTEAFF. V gene TRBV7-3 combines with J gene TRBJ1-1, with D hard to call. The germline V and J ends were trimmed by 2 bases and 4 bases, with 8 bases remaining between them. The CDR3 runs to 13 residues. Germline V gene data show CDR1 as SGHTA and CDR2 as FQGTGA. Looking up the rest from reference TRBV7-3 and TRBJ1-1 gives the full variable domain: GAGVSQTPSNKVTEKGKYVELRCDPISGHTALYWYRQSLGQGPEFLIYFQGTGAADDSGLPNDRFFAVRPEGSVSTLKIQRTERGDSAVYLCASSLGEGTEAFFGQGTRLTVV.

The count of this clone is one. This chain links TRBV6-5 with TRBJ2-5, with D perhaps TRBD1 (6 bases). Looked up from germline, CDR1 is MNHEY and CDR2 is SVGAGI. The ends were cut back, 7 bases at V and 7 bases at J, with 22 bases in the middle. CDR3 length: 15 amino acids. CDR3 region: CASTSGVAGLGTQYF. The CDR3 bases are TGTGCCAGCACCTCAGGGGTCGCCGGTTTAGGGACCCAGTACTTC.

V gene TRBV28 combines with J gene TRBJ2-7; 10 bases are shared with TRBD1. This CDR3 is 15 amino acids long. The germline V gene has CDR1 MDHEN and CDR2 SYDVKM. The J segment lost 2 bases and the V segment lost 6 bases, leaving 7 bases of the junction unmatched. The CDR3, as DNA: TGTGCCAGCAGACGACAGGGGGCCGTAACCTACGAGCAGTACTTC. It is translated as CASRRQGAVTYEQYF.

V and J are TRBV6-2 or TRBV6-3 and TRBJ2-3, with D possibly being TRBD2 (6 bases). CDR3 length equals 18 residues. V was pared by 0 bases and J by 9 bases, with 25 bases between. Germline CDR1 is MNHEY and CDR2 is SVGEGT. This CDR3 is CASSYSRRFGTDGRTQYF. The CDR3 region has the DNA TGTGCCAGCAGTTACTCGAGACGGTTCGGGACTGATGGGAGGACGCAGTATTTT.

The chain recombines TRBV30 with TRBJ2-5, with D perhaps matching TRBD1 (5 bases). CDR3 length equals 14 residues. Deletions cut 1 base from V and 4 bases from J, with 13 bases between. The germline V gene encodes CDR1 GTSNPN and CDR2 SVGIG (reference sequence). This CDR3 is CAWSGHGRGETQYF. The CDR3 nucleotides are TGTGCCTGGAGTGGGCACGGAAGGGGAGAGACCCAGTACTTC. The whole variable domain, filled in from reference TRBV30 and TRBJ2-5, reads SQTIHQWPATLVQPVGSPLSLECTVEGTSNPNLYWYRQAAGRGLQLLFYSVGIGQISSEVPQNLSASRPQDRQFILSSKKLLLSDSGFYLCAWSGHGRGETQYFGPGTRLLVL.

The V gene is TRBV29-1, the J gene TRBJ2-2; D ambiguous. The CDR3 is made up of 13 amino acids. Per the germline V gene, CDR1 is SQVTM and CDR2 is ANQGSEA. V was trimmed by 6 bases and J by 2 bases, leaving 10 bases between them. The CDR3 sequence is CSVLVRNTGELFF. The CDR3 nucleotides are TGCAGCGTCCTTGTTCGTAACACCGGGGAGCTGTTTTTT.

The CDR3 protein is CSASSGVGTGELFF. Here the CDR3 DNA reads TGCAGTGCTAGTTCGGGGGTCGGCACCGGGGAGCTGTTTTTT. The chain recombines TRBV20-1 with TRBJ2-2, with a weak D call TRBD2 (6 bases). The germline V gene has CDR1 DFQATT and CDR2 SNEGSKA (reference sequence). This CDR3 is built from 14 residues. The V and J ends lost 3 bases and 4 bases respectively, with 12 bases between them.

A few counts support this clone. The chain joins TRBV5-1 to TRBJ1-1, with D perhaps TRBD1 (6 bases). Germline CDR1 reads SGHRS; CDR2 reads YFSETQ. This CDR3 is built from 13 residues. The V end lost 1 base, the J end lost 9 bases, and 13 bases lay between the germline ends. CDR3 residues: CASSLKQDSKAFF. The CDR3 DNA follows: TGCGCCAGCAGCTTGAAGCAGGACAGCAAAGCTTTCTTT.

This clone was detected once. The chain combines TRBV27 with TRBJ1-5; 8 bases are a match to TRBD1. The germline CDR1 and CDR2 sequences are MNHEY and SMNVEV (reference sequence). The CDR3 runs 17 residues. Trimming at V came to 2 bases and at J to 5 bases, leaving 11 bases not matched to a gene. This chain's CDR3 is CASSLRQGALSDQPQHF. In DNA form, the CDR3 reads TGTGCCAGCAGTTTAAGGCAGGGGGCATTATCGGATCAGCCCCAGCATTTT.

The chain couples TRBV28 to TRBJ1-1, with a weak D call TRBD1 (6 bases). This CDR3 comprises 16 residues. The germline V and J ends were trimmed by 9 bases and 1 base, with 21 bases remaining between them. Germline values: CDR1 MDHEN, CDR2 SYDVKM. The CDR3 loop is CASHRAGARGNTEAFF. CDR3 in DNA: TGTGCCAGTCACCGCGCGGGGGCGAGGGGGAACACTGAAGCTTTCTTT.

The chain recombines TRBV10-2 with TRBJ2-5, with 16 bases identical to TRBD2. In germline, CDR1 is WSHSY, CDR2 SAAADI. Unmatched junction bases numbered 3, after V lost 3 bases and J lost 2 bases. The CDR3 loop spans 17 amino acids. The CDR3 protein is CASSEGTSGRVQETQYF. The DNA of the CDR3 is TGCGCCAGCAGTGAAGGGACTAGCGGGAGGGTACAAGAGACCCAGTACTTC.

The V gene is TRBV20-1, the J gene TRBJ2-3; a weak D match, TRBD2 (6 bases). Per the germline V gene, CDR1 is DFQATT and CDR2 is SNEGSKA (reference sequence). Trimming removed 3 bases from V and 3 bases from J, with 10 bases in between. The CDR3 runs 13 residues. The CDR3 region has the DNA TGCAGTGCTAGTGGAGGGAGGACAGATACGCAGTATTTT. It is translated as CSASGGRTDTQYF.

The V gene is TRBV19, the J gene TRBJ2-7, with 11 bases identical to TRBD1. The V and J ends lost 2 bases and 4 bases, in that order; junction bases with no gene match: 4. Per germline, CDR1 LNHDA and CDR2 SQIVND (reference sequence). This CDR3 contains 15 residues. The CDR3 sequence: CASSIPGQGVYEQYF. In nucleotides, the CDR3 is TGTGCCAGTAGTATACCGGGACAGGGGGTGTACGAGCAGTACTTC.

J is TRBJ2-7 and V is TRBV6-4; 11 nucleotides line up with TRBD2. The junction had 8 bases not matched to a gene; V was cut back by 6 bases and J by 7 bases. From germline, CDR1 is MRHNA and CDR2 SNTAGT. CDR3 length: 14 amino acids. CDR3 amino acids: CASRPSGGRLEQYF. In DNA, the CDR3 is TGTGCCAGCAGGCCTAGCGGGGGGCGGTTGGAGCAGTACTTC.

In its sample, this clone was seen once. This chain joins TRBV5-1 and TRBJ1-6; 9 bases are a match to TRBD1. V lost 0 bases, J lost 13 bases, and 5 bases stayed unmatched. Germline CDR1 is SGHRS and CDR2 is YFSETQ. The CDR3 sequence is 14 residues long. DNA of the CDR3: TGCGCCAGCAGCTTGGAGGGACAGGGTTATCCCCTCCACTTT. Translated: CASSLEGQGYPLHF. Full variable domain (missing parts from reference TRBV5-1 and TRBJ1-6): KAGVTQTPRYLIKTRGQQVTLSCSPISGHRSVSWYQQTPGQGLQFLFEYFSETQRNKGNFPGRFSGRQFSNSRSEMNVSTLELGDSALYLCASSLEGQGYPLHFGNGTRLTVT.

The rearrangement joins TRBV19 to TRBJ1-5; 11 bases agree with TRBD1. Germline CDR1 reads LNHDA; CDR2 reads SQIVND (reference sequence). Unmatched junction bases numbered 5, after V lost 6 bases and J lost 1 base. CDR3 length: 16 amino acids. The CDR3 sequence is CASRGQGARSNQPQHF. The CDR3 coding sequence is TGTGCCAGTAGAGGACAGGGGGCGCGCAGCAATCAGCCCCAGCATTTT. Filled out from reference TRBV19 and TRBJ1-5, the complete variable domain reads DGGITQSPKYLFRKEGQNVTLSCEQNLNHDAMYWYRQDPGQGLRLIYYSQIVNDFQKGDIAEGYSVSREKKESFPLTVTSAQKNPTAFYLCASRGQGARSNQPQHFGDGTRLSIL.

The rearrangement links TRBV29-1 to TRBJ2-7; 11 bases line up with TRBD1. V shed 1 base, J shed 3 bases, and the junction held 5 bases outside the gene matches. In germline, CDR1 is SQVTM, CDR2 ANQGSEA. The CDR3 is 15 amino acids. Here the CDR3 DNA reads TGCAGCGTTGAAGCAGGGACAGGGGGGCTCTACGAGCAGTACTTC. Protein sequence: CSVEAGTGGLYEQYF.

V and J are TRBV24-1 and TRBJ2-3; D unresolved. Per germline, CDR1 KGHDR and CDR2 SFDVKD. This CDR3 contains 11 residues. The V and J ends lost 4 bases and 4 bases respectively, with 2 bases between them. CDR3 sequence reads: CATSDADTQYF. The CDR3 DNA reads TGTGCCACCAGTGACGCAGATACGCAGTATTTT.

The rearrangement joins TRBV11-1 to TRBJ2-7, with 10 bases matching TRBD1. Trimming took 5 bases from V and 5 from J; bases not matched to a gene: 3. From germline, CDR1 is SGHAT and CDR2 FQDESV (reference sequence). The CDR3 length is 13 residues. DNA of the CDR3: TGTGCCAGCAGCCGGGACAGGGGAGACGAGCAGTACTTC. Its translation: CASSRDRGDEQYF.

The chain uses TRBV2 and TRBJ2-7; the match to TRBD2 covers 13 bases. The germline V gene has CDR1 SNHLY and CDR2 FYNNEI. CDR3 size: 12 residues. The chain's CDR3 is CAGTSGVYEQYF. The CDR3 DNA reads TGTGCAGGGACTAGCGGGGTCTACGAGCAGTACTTC.

This clone was picked up a small number of times. The chain carries TRBV30 and TRBJ1-1; no clear D. The V gene lost 8 bases and the J gene lost 3 bases, with 19 bases spanning the gap. This CDR3 is 14 amino acids long. Germline loops: CDR1 GTSNPN, CDR2 SVGIG (reference sequence). CDR3 sequence (DNA): TGTGCCACTTATTGGGCACGGCGGGACACTGAAGCTTTCTTT. Amino acid sequence: CATYWARRDTEAFF.

The V and J genes are TRBV5-1 and TRBJ1-1, with D tentatively TRBD1 (5 bases). The V end lost 1 base, the J end lost 2 bases, and 12 bases lay between the germline ends. Per the germline V gene, CDR1 is SGHRS and CDR2 is YFSETQ. This CDR3 has 15 amino acids. The CDR3 protein is CASSLSGGANTEAFF. The CDR3 DNA is TGCGCCAGCAGCTTGTCAGGTGGGGCAAACACTGAAGCTTTCTTT.

This chain connects TRBV19 to TRBJ1-3, with TRBD1 identical over 7 bases. This CDR3 has 13 residues. Per the germline V gene, CDR1 is LNHDA and CDR2 is SQIVND (reference sequence). The J segment lost 7 bases and the V segment lost 7 bases, leaving 7 bases of the junction unmatched. CDR3 amino acids: CASIQGTVNTIYF. The CDR3 DNA reads TGTGCCAGTATACAGGGGACGGTGAACACCATATATTTT.

This chain joins TRBV19 and TRBJ2-3; 8 nucleotides agree with TRBD2. V was pared by 7 bases and J by 2 bases, with 5 bases of the junction left unmatched. This CDR3 is 14 amino acids long. The germline gives CDR1 LNHDA, CDR2 SQIVND (reference sequence). The CDR3 bases are TGTGCCAGTAAAACTAGCGGAAACACAGATACGCAGTATTTT. The encoded protein is CASKTSGNTDTQYF.

The chain has TRBV5-4 and TRBJ2-7; tentatively, D is TRBD2 (6 bases). Trimming removed 0 bases at V and 4 bases at J, with 17 bases between. The CDR3 is 16 residues long. In germline, CDR1 is SGHNT, CDR2 YYREEE (reference sequence). The chain's CDR3 is CASSLGGSGAYYEQYF. The CDR3 nucleotides are TGTGCCAGCAGCTTGGGTGGTAGCGGAGCTTATTACGAGCAGTACTTC.

V and J are TRBV7-9 and TRBJ1-2; no definite D call. The CDR3 loop spans 14 amino acids. The V gene lost 5 bases and the J gene lost 0 bases, with 10 bases spanning the gap. Germline CDR1 and CDR2: SEHNR and FQNEAQ (reference sequence). The CDR3 nucleotides are TGTGCCAGCAGCCCCCCGGGAACTAACTATGGCTACACCTTC. Translated, it gives CASSPPGTNYGYTF.

The rearrangement joins TRBV28 to TRBJ2-3, with 8 bases identical to TRBD2. The CDR3 length is 15 residues. V lost 10 bases and J lost 4; bases outside the gene matches: 13. CDR1 and CDR2 from the germline V gene are MDHEN and SYDVKM. The CDR3 reads CATASIGGGPDTQYF. In nucleotides, the CDR3 is TGTGCCACAGCCAGCATTGGCGGGGGGCCAGATACGCAGTATTTT.

The gene calls are TRBV27 and TRBJ2-3; 9 nucleotides agree with TRBD2. Unmatched junction bases numbered 10, after V lost 5 bases and J lost 4 bases. CDR3 length: 16 residues. The germline gives CDR1 MNHEY, CDR2 SMNVEV (reference sequence). The CDR3 protein is CASSRRLSGSPDTQYF. The CDR3 nucleotides read TGTGCCAGCAGTCGACGACTTAGCGGGAGCCCAGATACGCAGTATTTT.